Listed below are T cell receptor beta chains from one sample, sequenced in a study of early T cells in non-severe SARS-CoV-2 infection. One entry per CDR3 protein, called by TCRdb with MiXCR from the 5' RACE reads. Of roughly 56,000 distinct CDR3 sequences in the sample, approximately 8.4% were seen once. Sample: whole blood. The receptors come from an adult who was a healthcare worker with PCR-confirmed SARS-CoV-2 infection or an uninfected control (not recorded which). Each CDR3 is given with its conserved first and last residue. D genes are given only for firm matches. Clone size appears in some rows only: once, few, many, or a class for an expanded clone.

.	TRBD1	TRBJ2-1	TRBV19	CASTIGQVNYNEQFF	TGTGCCAGTACCATCGGACAGGTTAACTACAATGAGCAGTTCTTC
.	.	TRBJ1-5	TRBV15	CATSRGVNSNQPRHF	TGTGCCACCAGCAGAGGCGTTAATAGCAATCAGCCCCGGCATTTT
few	.	TRBJ1-6	TRBV12-3/TRBV12-4	CASSPARDNSPLHF	TGTGCCAGCAGTCCCGCCAGGGATAATTCACCCCTCCACTTT
.	.	TRBJ2-1	TRBV20-1	CSASHGRGDQQFF	TGCAGTGCTAGTCACGGCAGGGGCGATCAGCAGTTCTTC
.	TRBD1	TRBJ1-1	TRBV20-1	CSAGGTVNTEAFF	TGCAGTGCTGGAGGGACAGTGAACACTGAAGCTTTCTTT
.	TRBD2	TRBJ2-7	TRBV11-2	CASSVGTSYEQYF	TGTGCCAGCAGCGTCGGGACTAGCTACGAGCAGTACTTC
few	TRBD2	TRBJ2-2	TRBV4-1	CASTRLAGANTGELFF	TGCGCCAGCACGAGGCTAGCGGGGGCGAACACCGGGGAGCTGTTTTTT
.	.	TRBJ2-6	TRBV6-1	CASSETGAGANVLTF	TGTGCCAGCAGTGAGACAGGTGCCGGGGCCAACGTCCTGACTTTC
few	.	TRBJ2-1	TRBV5-1	CASSFSTNEQFF	TGCGCCAGCAGCTTCTCCACCAATGAGCAGTTCTTC
many	.	TRBJ2-7	TRBV20-1	CSASQPTSYEQYF	TGCAGTGCTAGTCAACCGACCTCCTACGAGCAGTACTTC
.	TRBD1	TRBJ1-2	TRBV19	CASSNRDRGYTF	TGTGCCAGTAGTAACCGGGACAGGGGCTACACCTTC
few	TRBD2	TRBJ2-2	TRBV7-2	CASSSNWGLAQATGELFF	TGTGCCAGCAGCTCTAATTGGGGACTAGCCCAGGCCACCGGGGAGCTGTTTTTT
large	TRBD2	TRBJ2-4	TRBV7-2	CASSPRVTGGNIQYF	TGTGCCAGCAGCCCGCGGGTGACGGGGGGGAACATTCAGTACTTC
.	.	TRBJ2-5	TRBV15	CATSLREVETQYF	TGTGCCACCAGCCTCAGGGAGGTGGAGACCCAGTACTTC
many	TRBD2	TRBJ2-1	TRBV11-3	CASSPRTGRNEQFF	TGTGCCAGCAGCCCCAGAACCGGGAGGAATGAGCAGTTCTTC
few	TRBD2	TRBJ2-2	TRBV19	CASSISGAGELFF	TGTGCCAGTAGTATTAGCGGGGCCGGGGAGCTGTTTTTT
.	.	TRBJ2-1	TRBV11-2	CASSLMGASLFF	TGTGCCAGCAGCTTAATGGGGGCTAGTTTGTTCTTC
.	.	TRBJ2-1	TRBV4-2	CASSQVGGPFYEQFF	TGTGCCAGCAGCCAAGTAGGGGGGCCCTTCTACGAGCAGTTCTTC
.	TRBD2	TRBJ2-1	TRBV28	CASRVGAGGYNEQFF	TGTGCCAGCAGAGTCGGTGCGGGGGGTTACAATGAGCAGTTCTTC
few	.	TRBJ2-3	TRBV7-3	CASSLLSTDTQYF	TGTGCCAGCAGCTTATTAAGCACAGATACGCAGTATTTT
few	.	TRBJ2-3	TRBV6-5	CASSRAGRVADTQYF	TGTGCCAGCAGCCGCGCCGGCAGGGTGGCTGATACGCAGTATTTT
.	.	TRBJ1-1	TRBV6-6	CASSRGGPNTEAFF	TGTGCCAGCAGCCGAGGGGGACCAAACACTGAAGCTTTCTTT
.	.	TRBJ2-7	TRBV7-9	CASSLEGLEQYF	TGTGCCAGCAGCTTAGAGGGTCTCGAGCAGTACTTC
many	.	TRBJ1-4	TRBV18	CASSPVAGRREKLFF	TGTGCCAGCTCACCGGTTGCAGGGAGGAGAGAAAAACTGTTTTTT
.	.	TRBJ2-2	TRBV28	CASSLGRPNTGELFF	TGTGCCAGCAGTTTGGGCAGGCCGAACACCGGGGAGCTGTTTTTT
many	.	TRBJ1-1	TRBV29-1	CSVTQDMNTEAFF	TGCAGCGTCACACAGGACATGAACACTGAAGCTTTCTTT
few	.	TRBJ2-7	TRBV4-2	CASSLYFSPYEQYF	TGTGCCAGCAGCCTCTATTTCTCGCCCTACGAGCAGTACTTC
few	.	TRBJ2-1	TRBV12-3/TRBV12-4	CASSSQGAVGYNEQFF	TGTGCCAGCAGTTCCCAGGGTGCGGTCGGGTACAATGAGCAGTTCTTC